The 17 T cell receptor beta chains given below trace back to one sample, sequenced in a study of cytomegalovirus exposure and HLA in healthy donors. Both 60 Vbeta primers and 13 Jbeta primers went into the PCR. The assay was immunoSEQ multiplex PCR, and TCRdb's table has in-frame clones only and misses some. The sample carries around 150,000 clones, 88% recorded once. The sequenced material came from PBMCs. These receptors came from a middle-aged woman in good health and CMV-seronegative.

The chain carries TRBV29-1 and TRBJ2-3, with unresolved D. Trimming left V 2 bases short and J 2 bases short, with 8 bases between. The CDR3 runs 13 residues. The germline CDR1 and CDR2 sequences are SQVTM and ANQGSEA. Written as DNA, the CDR3 is TGCAGCGTTGAACCCTCTCCCACAGATACGCAGTATTTT. It codes for CSVEPSPTDTQYF.

This chain links TRBV10-3 with TRBJ2-3; 8 bases line up with TRBD1. Trimming took 6 bases from V and 6 from J; bases not matched to a gene: 8. Germline values: CDR1 ENHRY, CDR2 SYGVKD. This CDR3 is built from 14 residues. The CDR3 region is CAIRGQATRDTQYF. CDR3 nucleotides: TGTGCCATCAGGGGACAGGCCACCAGGGATACGCAGTATTTT.

The chain uses TRBV18 and TRBJ2-1, with D unresolved. With 6 bases removed from V and 5 bases from J, the gap between germline ends came to 20 bases. The CDR3 has 16 amino acids. Germline V CDR1 and CDR2: KGHSH, LQKENI. The CDR3 is CASSPPTTPPDNEQFF. The CDR3 coding sequence is TGTGCCAGCTCGCCTCCGACAACCCCTCCCGACAATGAGCAGTTCTTC.

The chain joins TRBV7-8 to TRBJ2-5, with TRBD1 as a possible D gene (5 bases). V was cut by 8 bases and J by 3 bases, with 10 bases left in between. The CDR3 runs to 12 residues. Germline V gives CDR1 SGHVS, CDR2 FQNEAQ. The CDR3 region is CASGFREETQYF. CDR3 DNA sequence: TGTGCCAGCGGGTTCAGGGAAGAGACCCAGTACTTC.

The V gene is TRBV29-1, the J gene TRBJ2-1; 8 bases align to TRBD2. CDR1 and CDR2 from the germline V gene are SQVTM and ANQGSEA. The CDR3 is 13 residues long. The ends lost 6 bases at V and 9 bases at J; junction bases unmatched: 10. The CDR3 region has the DNA TGCAGCGTCTCCGGGACTAGAAGTGGTGAGCAGTTCTTC. Translation: CSVSGTRSGEQFF.

V is TRBV4-1 and J is TRBJ2-7, with D maybe TRBD2 (6 bases). The CDR3 runs to 17 residues. Germline lookup yields CDR1 MGHRA and CDR2 YSYEKL. V lost 2 bases, J lost 3 bases, and 20 bases lay in between. CDR3 protein: CASSQWTPRRGGYEQYF. The CDR3, as DNA: TGCGCCAGCAGCCAATGGACCCCTCGGCGGGGTGGCTACGAGCAGTACTTC.

The rearrangement uses TRBV6-1 and TRBJ2-7; D possibly corresponds to TRBD1 (6 bases). V dropped 5 bases and J dropped 0 bases, with 11 bases sitting between them. Germline CDR1 MNHNS, CDR2 SASEGT. The length of the CDR3 is 14 residues. The CDR3 nucleotides read TGTGCCAGCAGTAACAACAGGGACTCCTACGAGCAGTACTTC. This gives the protein CASSNNRDSYEQYF.

The chain uses TRBV6-1 and TRBJ1-2; 10 nucleotides agree with TRBD1. Germline CDR1 MNHNS, CDR2 SASEGT. This CDR3 is 15 amino acids long. Germline trimming cut 6 bases from V and 3 bases from J; bases unmatched to any gene: 7. The CDR3 is CASSPGTGAYYGYTF. The CDR3 DNA sequence: TGTGCCAGCAGCCCCGGGACAGGGGCTTACTATGGCTACACCTTC.

CDR3 in DNA: TGTGCCAGCAGCTTTACGCTAGCGGGAAATGAGCAGTTCTTC. Protein: CASSFTLAGNEQFF. The rearrangement links TRBV11-2 to TRBJ2-1; 9 bases line up with TRBD2. The V segment lost 3 bases and the J segment 7 bases; nucleotides outside the gene matches: 4. This CDR3 contains 14 residues. Per germline, CDR1 SGHAT and CDR2 FQNNGV.

The chain links TRBV9 to TRBJ2-5; TRBD1 matches 8 bases. This CDR3 spans 14 amino acids. J lost 4 bases, V lost 2 bases, and 4 bases had no gene match. The germline CDR1 and CDR2 sequences are SGDLS and YYNGEE. The CDR3 region has the DNA TGTGCCAGCAGCGTCGGGACAGGCCGAGAGACCCAGTACTTC. Protein product: CASSVGTGRETQYF.

The CDR3 here is CASNFEGEISGNTIYF. In nucleotides, the CDR3 is TGTGCCAGCAACTTCGAGGGGGAAATCTCTGGAAACACCATATATTTT. This chain uses TRBV2 with TRBJ1-3, with TRBD1 as a possible D gene (6 bases). V was cut by 7 bases and J by 0 bases, with 16 bases left in between. The germline gives CDR1 SNHLY, CDR2 FYNNEI. This CDR3 has 16 amino acids.

V usage is TRBV6-5 and J usage is TRBJ1-6; 7 bases align to TRBD1. The CDR3 has 16 residues. The germline CDR1 and CDR2 sequences are MNHEY and SVGAGI. Trimming took 0 bases from V and 5 from J; bases not matched to a gene: 4. CDR3 loop: CASSYSTGRNNSPLHF. The CDR3 DNA reads TGTGCCAGCAGTTACTCGACAGGGAGGAATAATTCACCCCTCCACTTT.

A note on this clone: One junction end does not reproduce the germline sequence, and a read error may be involved. The chain uses TRBV7-9 and TRBJ2-1; D is unclear. The V gene's germline CDR1 is SEHNR and CDR2 FQNEAQ (reference sequence). The length of the CDR3 is 13 residues. The CDR3 DNA reads TGTTCCAGCAGCTTAGATACAGATACTGAGCAGTTCTTC. This sequence encodes CSSSLDTDTEQFF.

This chain uses TRBV28 with TRBJ1-4; 8 bases align to TRBD1. Germline V gives CDR1 MDHEN, CDR2 SYDVKM. CDR3 length: 18 amino acids. The J segment lost 7 bases and the V segment lost 5 bases, leaving 18 bases of the junction unmatched. CDR3 nucleotides: TGTGCCAGCAGTCCTCCGGGACAGGATTTTCCCCGTGGTGAAAAACTGTTTTTT. It specifies CASSPPGQDFPRGEKLFF.

This chain uses TRBV5-1 with TRBJ2-2, with no clear D. The length of the CDR3 is 15 residues. The V gene's germline CDR1 is SGHRS and CDR2 YFSETQ. V was clipped by 0 bases and J by 3 bases, with 9 bases between them. The CDR3 nucleotides are TGCGCCAGCAGCTTGGCCGAGTCCCACACCGGGGAGCTGTTTTTT. Translation: CASSLAESHTGELFF.

V is TRBV5-4 and J is TRBJ2-2; tentatively, D is TRBD2 (6 bases). Trimming left V 0 bases short and J 6 bases short, with 9 bases between. CDR3 length: 14 residues. The V gene's germline CDR1 is SGHNT and CDR2 YYREEE (reference sequence). Here the CDR3 DNA reads TGTGCCAGCAGCTTGGGGGGGGTGGCCGGGGAGCTGTTTTTT. Residues: CASSLGGVAGELFF.

Note on this clone: Other DNA sequences in the same sample also yield this CDR3. The chain carries TRBV27 and TRBJ2-1, with D uncertain. Germline V gene lookup returns CDR1 MNHEY and CDR2 SMNVEV (reference sequence). The CDR3 is made up of 11 amino acids. V was pared by 5 bases and J by 3 bases, with 2 bases between. In DNA form, the CDR3 reads TGTGCCAGCAGTCGCTACAATGAGCAGTTCTTC. This codes for CASSRYNEQFF.